The subject of this entry is one T cell receptor beta chain. The data stem from a study of identical twins. TCRdb re-called the 5' RACE reads with MiXCR, one entry per CDR3 protein. The table records 420,000 or so distinct CDR3 sequences, approximately 17% of them present only once. The sequence was obtained from a man aged 45-65 years in good health. The sequenced sample consisted of naive T cells sorted from blood.

The CDR3: CASSQSRAGDTQYF. The CDR3 nucleotides read TGTGCCAGCAGCCAAAGCAGGGCCGGGGATACGCAGTATTTT. The J gene is TRBJ2-3, the V gene TRBV7-2, with a tentative D call TRBD1 (5 bases). Trimming removed 5 bases at V and 6 bases at J, with 15 bases between. The CDR3 is made up of 14 amino acids. In germline, CDR1 is SGHTA, CDR2 FQGNSA.